Listed below are T cell receptor beta chains from one sample, sequenced in a study of identical twins. TCRdb reprocessed the 5' RACE reads via MiXCR and lists one record per CDR3 protein. The repertoire includes hundreds of thousands of distinct CDR3 sequences, around 8.3% of them detected once, and approximately 0.89% sits in the top ten. The sample also formed part of further work on yellow fever vaccine responses in identical twins.

Sequencing input: PBMCs. The receptor set was obtained from a woman aged 18-29 years in good health. Each CDR3 is given with its conserved first and last residue. A D gene is named only where the DNA matches it firmly. The size entry is marked missing in some rows and otherwise reads once, few, many or a size class.

>-|TRBV18|many|TRBJ1-5
TGTGCCAGCTCACGAACAGGGTTCAATCAGCCCCAGCATTTT
CASSRTGFNQPQHF
>TRBD2|TRBV4-2|few|TRBJ2-1
TGTGCCAGCAGCCGGACTAGCGGGGCTACCTACAATGAGCAGTTCTTC
CASSRTSGATYNEQFF
>-|TRBV28|few|TRBJ1-6
TGTGCCAGCCATATCAACTCAGGGGCGCCTGGGATTTCACCCCTCCACTTT
CASHINSGAPGISPLHF
>TRBD1|TRBV6-5|-|TRBJ2-7
TGTGCCAGCAGTTTGAGGCCGGGACAGGGGTCCTACGAGCAGTACTTC
CASSLRPGQGSYEQYF
>TRBD1|TRBV11-1|-|TRBJ2-7
TGTGCCAGCAGCCCAGGGGACAGAGTACTACACCCCGACTACGAGCAGTACTTC
CASSPGDRVLHPDYEQYF
>TRBD2|TRBV3-1|few|TRBJ2-3
TGTGCCAGCAGCCGAGGGACTATAGATCCCTCCACGCAGTATTTT
CASSRGTIDPSTQYF
>-|TRBV15|many|TRBJ2-1
TGTGCCACCAGCAGGGACATATACAATGAGCAGTTCTTC
CATSRDIYNEQFF
>-|TRBV3-1|few|TRBJ1-1
TGTGCCAGCAGTCTAGGGGGTAAAACTGAAGCTTTCTTT
CASSLGGKTEAFF
>TRBD2|TRBV5-5|many|TRBJ2-2
TGTGCCAGCAGTCCTCAGACTAGCAAAACCGGGGAGCTGTTTTTT
CASSPQTSKTGELFF
>-|TRBV5-1|-|TRBJ2-7
TGCGCCAGCAGCTTGGTTCAGAAACCCTACGAGCAGTACTTC
CASSLVQKPYEQYF
>-|TRBV29-1|-|TRBJ2-5
TGCAGCGTTGAAGAGGGGACCTCCCAAGAGACCCAGTACTTC
CSVEEGTSQETQYF
>TRBD2|TRBV6-1|many|TRBJ2-3
TGTGCCAGCAGCTCCCCCAGCGGGAGAACAGATACGCAGTATTTT
CASSSPSGRTDTQYF
>TRBD2|TRBV9|few|TRBJ2-5
TGTGCCAGCAGCTTAGGGACTAGCCCCCAAAAAGAGACCCAGTACTTC
CASSLGTSPQKETQYF
>-|TRBV29-1|-|TRBJ2-7
TGCAGCGTTGAACCTGGGACGGGAATCGCCTACGAGCAGTACTTC
CSVEPGTGIAYEQYF
>-|TRBV3-1|few|TRBJ2-7
TGTGCCAGCAGCCAAGAATCCGAGACCGATAGCTCCTACGAGCAGTACTTC
CASSQESETDSSYEQYF
>-|TRBV4-1|-|TRBJ2-4
TGCGCCAGCAGTCCGGTAGCCAAAAACATTCAGTACTTC
CASSPVAKNIQYF
>-|TRBV20-1|-|TRBJ2-5
TGCTGTGCTAGAGAAGTCGGAAAAGCGGCACCCCAAGAGACCCAGTACTTC
CCAREVGKAAPQETQYF
>-|TRBV19|-|TRBJ2-2
TGTGCCAGTATCGATAGGGCTTTCACCGGGGAGCTGTTTTTT
CASIDRAFTGELFF
>-|TRBV6-2/TRBV6-3|few|TRBJ2-7
TGTGCCAGCAGTCCAGGGACGGTAGGCGAGCAGTACTTC
CASSPGTVGEQYF
>TRBD2|TRBV12-3/TRBV12-4|-|TRBJ2-7
TGTGCCAGCAGTACCCTGACTAGCGGCTTCGCCTACGAGCAGTACTTC
CASSTLTSGFAYEQYF
>-|TRBV7-2|-|TRBJ2-5
TGTGCCAGCAGCTTAGACGGCCAACAAGAGACCCAGTACTTC
CASSLDGQQETQYF
>-|TRBV28|few|TRBJ2-1
TGTGCCAGCAGTCTTCCAGGGTTGCAGTTCTTC
CASSLPGLQFF